This is a list of T cell receptor beta chains from one sample in a study of read filtering for tumor transcriptome and immune sequencing. TCRdb analysed the reads with MiXCR anew, one entry per CDR3 protein. Altogether approximately 61,000 distinct CDR3 sequences are present, approximately 20% being singletons, with the ten largest covering over 12%. Specimen: a population of CD138-negative cells sorted from bone marrow. These receptors were obtained from a donor aged 40 or older with multiple myeloma. The CDR3 runs from the conserved cysteine through the conserved F or W. Each record gives: J gene, V gene, CDR3 length, D gene, clone size, CDR3 DNA, CDR3 protein. A D gene is named only where the DNA matches it firmly. Some rows have no size entry. The others give once, few or many, or a class for an expanded clone.

TRBJ2-7	TRBV29-1	14	TRBD1	many	TGCAGCGCAGTAACGCCACAGGGGGCCTACGAGCAGTACTTC	CSAVTPQGAYEQYF
TRBJ1-4	TRBV28	14	TRBD1	many	TGTGCCAGCAGTTTAGGGGACAGCCATGAAAAACTGTTTTTT	CASSLGDSHEKLFF
TRBJ2-7	TRBV11-3	13	NA	NA	TGTGCCAGCAGCTTCGACAGAGGTCGCGAGCAGTACTTC	CASSFDRGREQYF
TRBJ2-1	TRBV11-2	16	TRBD2	many	TGTGCCAGCAGCCCATTTAGCGGGAAAGGCTACAATGAGCAGTTCTTC	CASSPFSGKGYNEQFF
TRBJ2-1	TRBV6-1	13	NA	many	TGTGCCAGCAGTATCGAAAGTCACGGTGAGCAGTTCTTC	CASSIESHGEQFF
TRBJ2-7	TRBV28	14	NA	NA	TGTGCCAGCAGTTTTCCGGACCTCCGAGGCGAGCAGTACTTC	CASSFPDLRGEQYF
TRBJ2-1	TRBV20-1	14	TRBD2	many	TGCAGTGCTCTTACTAGCGGGGGAGGCAATGAGCAGTTCTTC	CSALTSGGGNEQFF
TRBJ2-7	TRBV20-1	14	TRBD2	many	TGCAGTGCTGAATCCCAGCGGGAAACCTACGAGCAGTACTTC	CSAESQRETYEQYF
TRBJ1-6	TRBV6-1	15	NA	many	TGTGCCAGCAGTGAACAGGGGAATCTCAATTCACCCCTCCACTTT	CASSEQGNLNSPLHF
TRBJ2-2	TRBV18	16	TRBD2	many	TGTGCCAGCTCACCACCAGCTAGCGGGAATTCCGGGGAGCTGTTTTTT	CASSPPASGNSGELFF
TRBJ2-1	TRBV4-1	12	NA	many	TGCGCCAGCAGCCAAGAAAACAATGAGCAGTTCTTC	CASSQENNEQFF
TRBJ2-5	TRBV18	15	TRBD1	few	TGTGCCAGCTCTCCAGGGGGTAGCCCGGGGGAGACCCAGTACTTC	CASSPGGSPGETQYF
TRBJ1-1	TRBV7-9	14	NA	many	TGTGCCAGCAGCTTCACAGGCGGGAACACTGAAGCTTTCTTT	CASSFTGGNTEAFF
TRBJ2-3	TRBV20-1	14	NA	many	TGCAGTGCTAGCTTGGGGCGGGTTACAGATACGCAGTATTTT	CSASLGRVTDTQYF
TRBJ1-1	TRBV7-3	15	NA	many	TGTGCCAGCAGTAATGGACCTCGCCGGGGCACTGAAGCTTTCTTT	CASSNGPRRGTEAFF
TRBJ1-5	TRBV6-2/TRBV6-3	15	TRBD1	many	TGTGCCAGCAGGAGACCAACAGGGGGCGAACAGCCCCAGCATTTT	CASRRPTGGEQPQHF
TRBJ2-7	TRBV4-1	14	NA	many	TGCGCCAGCAGCCTAAGCGGCGGCGAATACGAGCAGTACTTC	CASSLSGGEYEQYF
TRBJ2-7	TRBV4-2	14	TRBD2	many	TGTGCCAGCAGCCCGGCTAGCGGCACCTACGAGCAGTACTTC	CASSPASGTYEQYF
TRBJ2-5	TRBV9	15	NA	NA	TGTGCCAGCAGCGGTCCCAGGGGAGGGCAAGAGACCCAGTACTTC	CASSGPRGGQETQYF
TRBJ2-1	TRBV20-1	17	TRBD2	NA	TGCAGTGCCACAGGACTAGCGGGAGGGTTCTCCTACAATGAGCAGTTCTTC	CSATGLAGGFSYNEQFF
TRBJ2-2	TRBV12-3/TRBV12-4	13	NA	many	TGTGCCAGCAGGACACTGAACACCGGGGAGCTGTTTTTT	CASRTLNTGELFF
TRBJ2-5	TRBV20-1	10	NA	many	TGCAGTGCTAGTATAGTGACCCAGTACTTC	CSASIVTQYF
TRBJ2-6	TRBV2	10	NA	many	TGTGCCAGCAGTGTCAACGTCCTGACTTTC	CASSVNVLTF
TRBJ2-5	TRBV28	12	NA	NA	TGTGCCAGCAGTCCGCAACAAGAGACCCAGTACTTC	CASSPQQETQYF
TRBJ2-5	TRBV27	14	NA	many	TGTGCCAGCAGTTTATTCCCGTATGGAGAGACCCAGTACTTC	CASSLFPYGETQYF
TRBJ2-1	TRBV10-3	15	TRBD1	many	TGTGCCATCAGTGGGGGGACAGGGACCTACAATGAGCAGTTCTTC	CAISGGTGTYNEQFF
TRBJ2-3	TRBV28	15	NA	many	TGTGCCAGCAGCCACCACGGACGCAGGCCAAGTACGCAGTATTTT	CASSHHGRRPSTQYF
TRBJ2-1	TRBV6-5	16	TRBD2	many	TGTGCCAGCAGCCGGACTAGCGGGGACTCCTACAATGAGCAGTTCTTC	CASSRTSGDSYNEQFF
TRBJ1-4	TRBV29-1	11	NA	NA	TGCAGCGTAGCCTGGAATGAAAAACTGTTTTTT	CSVAWNEKLFF
TRBJ2-1	TRBV19	15	NA	NA	TGTGCCAGTAGCGTTGTGGGGGCTGCCTACAATGAGCAGTTCTTC	CASSVVGAAYNEQFF
TRBJ1-6	TRBV3-1	12	NA	many	TGTGCCAGCAGCACAGTAGGTTCACCCCTCCACTTT	CASSTVGSPLHF
TRBJ2-7	TRBV14	17	TRBD2	medium-sized	TGTGCCAGCAGCCAAGATTCGAGGACTAGCGGGGCCTACGAGCAGTACTTC	CASSQDSRTSGAYEQYF
TRBJ1-5	TRBV5-1	13	NA	many	TGCGCCAGCAGCTTGGACTGGGACCAGCCCCAGCATTTT	CASSLDWDQPQHF
TRBJ2-5	TRBV5-1	15	NA	NA	TGCGCCAGCAGCTTCTCCAGGACGGGGGAAGAGACCCAGTACTTC	CASSFSRTGEETQYF
TRBJ2-5	TRBV5-5	14	NA	many	TGTGCCAGCAGCCCAAGGGGTTTAGAAGAGACCCAGTACTTC	CASSPRGLEETQYF